Following are 23 T cell receptor beta chains from one sample sequenced in a study of CD8 T cells in Susac syndrome. With random hexamers, roughly 0.5 to 1 ug RNA was reverse transcribed. From the immunoSEQ multiplex PCR reads, TCRdb called clonotypes with MiXCR, one entry per CDR3 protein. The sample consists of fewer than 250,000 distinct CDR3 sequences, approximately 94% of them appearing once. Sequencing input: CD4+ T cells from PBMCs. These receptor sequences come from a human donor in good health.

The gene calls are TRBV30 and TRBJ2-3; TRBD2 agrees at 7 bases. Germline V gene sequence: CDR1 GTSNPN, CDR2 SVGIG (reference sequence). J gave up 7 bases and V 3 bases, and 22 bases lay outside the gene matches. CDR3 length: 18 residues. CDR3 region: CAWSARLAPAGRTYTQYF. CDR3 DNA sequence: TGTGCCTGGAGCGCGAGGCTGGCCCCAGCGGGAAGAACCTATACGCAGTATTTT.

The chain has TRBV12-3 or TRBV12-4 and TRBJ2-2; D unclear. The CDR3 has 16 amino acids. V was trimmed by 6 bases and J by 9 bases, leaving 23 bases between them. Here the CDR3 reads CASSFRAGPIDRELFF. CDR3 DNA: TGTGCCAGCAGCTTTCGCGCTGGCCCCATCGACCGGGAGCTGTTTTTT.

In this sample, this clonotype turned up once. The chain links TRBV5-4 to TRBJ2-5, with 8 nucleotides matching TRBD2. V shed 2 bases, J shed 0 bases, and the junction held 12 bases outside the gene matches. This CDR3 has 18 amino acids. Looked up from germline, CDR1 is SGHNT and CDR2 is YYREEE (reference sequence). As DNA, the CDR3 is TGTGCCAGCAGCTTCGAAGGGATCAGCGGGGGTTACCAAGAGACCCAGTACTTC. This gives the protein CASSFEGISGGYQETQYF.

A single count supports this clonotype. J is TRBJ2-5 and V is TRBV29-1; D possibly corresponds to TRBD2 (6 bases). This CDR3 region has 13 residues. The germline gives CDR1 SQVTM, CDR2 ANQGSEA. V lost 4 bases, J lost 5 bases, and 14 bases lay in between. The CDR3 coding sequence is TGCAGCGTTGGTTGGGGGGTTGGCGAGACCCAGTACTTC. Translating gives CSVGWGVGETQYF.

This chain uses TRBV6-2 or TRBV6-3 with TRBJ1-1, with a tentative D call TRBD1 (6 bases). Deletions cut 0 bases from V and 3 bases from J, with 8 bases between. CDR1 MNHEY and CDR2 SVGEGT come from the germline V gene. This CDR3 comprises 14 residues. CDR3 in amino acids: CASSYSRGHTEAFF. CDR3 DNA sequence: TGTGCCAGCAGTTACTCTCGGGGGCACACTGAAGCTTTCTTT.

The chain combines TRBV4-1 with TRBJ2-3; 11 nucleotides align to TRBD2. The CDR3 totals 15 residues. Germline assignment: CDR1 MGHRA and CDR2 YSYEKL. The trim removed 4 bases at V and 4 bases at J, leaving 4 bases unmatched. The CDR3 DNA follows: TGCGCCAGCAGCCTGGGACTAGCGGAGTCAGATACGCAGTATTTT. Translation: CASSLGLAESDTQYF.

The J gene is TRBJ1-1, the V gene TRBV4-3; no reliable D call. The V end lost 2 bases, the J end lost 1 base, and 5 bases lay between the germline ends. The CDR3 consists of 13 residues. Germline assignment: CDR1 LGHNA and CDR2 YSLEER. The CDR3 coding sequence is TGCGCCAGCAGCCAAACAGCGAACACTGAAGCTTTCTTT. It codes for CASSQTANTEAFF.

Written as DNA, the CDR3 is TGTGCCAGCAGCCAAGGCCGACCGGGACCCTACCATGAAAAACTGTTTTTT. This encodes CASSQGRPGPYHEKLFF. The chain carries TRBV4-2 and TRBJ1-4; D may be TRBD1 (5 bases). The CDR3 is made up of 17 amino acids. Trimming pared 1 base from V and 6 bases from J, leaving 18 bases between. The germline V gene encodes CDR1 LGHNA and CDR2 YNFKEQ.

The rearrangement joins TRBV18 to TRBJ2-2, with a weak D call TRBD1 (5 bases). The V end lost 2 bases, the J end lost 0 bases, and 13 bases lay between the germline ends. The CDR3 consists of 17 residues. The germline gives CDR1 KGHSH, CDR2 LQKENI. The chain's CDR3 is CASSPSEGVANTGELFF. CDR3 coding DNA: TGTGCCAGCTCACCAAGTGAAGGGGTCGCGAACACCGGGGAGCTGTTTTTT.

The V call is TRBV5-1, the J call TRBJ2-6; 12 bases are shared with TRBD1. V trimming: 5 bases; J trimming: 4 bases; junction bases outside the gene matches: 10. The CDR3 has 18 amino acids. In germline, CDR1 is SGHRS, CDR2 YFSETQ. Here the CDR3 DNA reads TGCGCCAGCAGAGCCGGGACAGGGGGCTCCCAGGGGGCCAACGTCCTGACTTTC. It translates to CASRAGTGGSQGANVLTF.

The chain is built from TRBV11-2 and TRBJ2-3; D is perhaps TRBD2 (7 bases). Germline V gives CDR1 SGHAT, CDR2 FQNNGV. This CDR3 comprises 16 residues. Trimming left V 3 bases short and J 3 bases short, with 16 bases between. In DNA form, the CDR3 reads TGTGCCAGCAGCTTGGAGGGGGGGCTCGTGACAGATACGCAGTATTTT. It translates to CASSLEGGLVTDTQYF.

V usage is TRBV6-5 and J usage is TRBJ2-1; 9 bases align to TRBD1. The germline CDR1 and CDR2 sequences are MNHEY and SVGAGI. CDR3 length: 16 amino acids. With 4 bases clipped from V and 8 bases from J, the junction kept 12 bases outside the gene matches. The CDR3 loop reads CASSLGGTGIMDEQFF. The CDR3 DNA reads as TGTGCCAGCAGTTTGGGCGGGACAGGGATAATGGATGAGCAGTTCTTC.

In this sample, this clonotype turned up a few times. The CDR3 sequence: CASSWNTGELFF. In DNA, the CDR3 is TGTGCCAGCAGTTGGAACACCGGGGAGCTGTTTTTT. This chain connects TRBV12-3 or TRBV12-4 to TRBJ2-2, with D hard to call. V lost 4 bases, J lost 1 base, and 1 base lay in between. The CDR3 is 12 residues long.

This rearrangement joins TRBV27 to TRBJ2-2, with D perhaps TRBD1 or TRBD2 (6 bases each). This CDR3 region has 14 residues. The V gene's germline CDR1 is MNHEY and CDR2 SMNVEV (reference sequence). Trimming took 5 bases from V and 3 from J, leaving 10 bases between them. Written as DNA, the CDR3 is TGTGCCAGCAGTCACAGGGAGGACACCGGGGAGCTGTTTTTT. This translates into CASSHREDTGELFF.

The rearrangement uses TRBV6-6 and TRBJ1-1; D not resolved. Trimming shortened V by 6 bases and J by 3 bases, and 11 bases separated the two germline ends. This CDR3 has 13 residues. Looked up from germline, CDR1 is MNHNY and CDR2 is SVGAGI (reference sequence). CDR3 sequence reads: CASRTPSYTEAFF. The CDR3 DNA sequence: TGTGCCAGCAGGACGCCAAGCTACACTGAAGCTTTCTTT.

V is TRBV6-5 and J is TRBJ1-1; D is uncertain. This CDR3 is built from 14 residues. Looked up from germline, CDR1 is MNHEY and CDR2 is SVGAGI. The V and J ends lost 10 bases and 5 bases respectively, with 20 bases between them. The CDR3 is CAIRAWSLDTEAFF. In nucleotides, the CDR3 is TGTGCCATTCGCGCGTGGAGTCTGGATACTGAAGCTTTCTTT.

The chain recombines TRBV3-1 with TRBJ2-5; D ambiguous. CDR3 length: 11 residues. V dropped 5 bases and J dropped 1 base, with 2 bases sitting between them. Germline-derived CDR1 and CDR2 are LGHDT and YNNKEL (reference sequence). The CDR3 bases are TGTGCCAGCAGCGGCCAAGAGACCCAGTACTTC. Its protein product is CASSGQETQYF.

V and J are TRBV10-3 and TRBJ2-7, with D unresolved. The germline CDR1 and CDR2 sequences are ENHRY and SYGVKD. Between the trimmed V and J ends, which lost 3 bases and 0 bases, there was a span of 9 bases. This CDR3 has 14 amino acids. CDR3 sequence (DNA): TGTGCCATCAGTGATGGCAAATTCTCCTACGAGCAGTACTTC. It encodes CAISDGKFSYEQYF.

This chain uses TRBV9 with TRBJ2-3; D could derive from TRBD1 or TRBD2 (6 bases each). Germline V gene lookup returns CDR1 SGDLS and CDR2 YYNGEE. The CDR3 extends over 15 amino acids. V was pared by 1 base and J by 3 bases, with 12 bases between. The CDR3: CASSVRGLGTDTQYF. CDR3 DNA sequence: TGTGCCAGCAGCGTACGGGGGCTTGGGACAGATACGCAGTATTTT.

The CDR3: CSAQRGMNTGELFF. The CDR3 DNA sequence: TGCAGCGCCCAGCGGGGGATGAACACCGGGGAGCTGTTTTTT. The chain carries TRBV29-1 and TRBJ2-2; 8 nucleotides match TRBD2. The V segment lost 7 bases and the J segment 1 base; nucleotides outside the gene matches: 5. The CDR3 is 14 amino acids. Germline CDR1 is SQVTM and CDR2 is ANQGSEA.

This clonotype was seen only once. Here the CDR3 reads CASSPGQGARTEAFF. CDR3 bases: TGTGCCAGCAGCCCGGGACAGGGGGCGCGAACTGAAGCTTTCTTT. The rearrangement joins TRBV6-5 to TRBJ1-1; the match to TRBD1 covers 12 bases. The V segment lost 6 bases and the J segment 5 bases; nucleotides outside the gene matches: 7. Germline CDR1 is MNHEY and CDR2 is SVGAGI. The CDR3 is made up of 15 amino acids.

J is TRBJ2-2 and V is TRBV3-1; D may be TRBD2 (5 bases). The V end lost 2 bases, the J end lost 7 bases, and 14 bases lay between the germline ends. The germline V gene has CDR1 LGHDT and CDR2 YNNKEL (reference sequence). The length of the CDR3 is 15 residues. CDR3 nucleotide sequence: TGTGCCAGCAGCCAACACCGGACGGGGAGCGGGGAGCTGTTTTTT. Protein product: CASSQHRTGSGELFF.

A single count supports this clonotype. The genes are TRBV19 and TRBJ1-2; 9 bases agree with TRBD1. Germline V gene sequence: CDR1 LNHDA, CDR2 SQIVND (reference sequence). J was trimmed by 10 bases and V by 5 bases; bases with no gene match: 11. This CDR3 region has 14 residues. The CDR3 DNA sequence: TGTGCCAGTAGTTTCGGGGGACAGGGTGCGGACTACACCTTC. It specifies CASSFGGQGADYTF.